This T cell receptor beta chain originates from a study of memory CD4+ T cells and cytomegalovirus serostatus (dated by TCRdb to about 2019). For the wider study: The cohort comprised around 35 healthy Belgian adults, 9 CMV seropositive and roughly 25 CMV seronegative. The study sequenced CD4+ memory TCRbeta repertoires of a Belgian cohort with known cytomegalovirus serostatus to replicate a published TCR-based CMV serostatus classifier.

A FACSAria II was used to sort memory CD4+ T cells, defined as single viable CD3+CD4+CD8-CD45RO+ cells. CMV serostatus was assessed using a Roche Elecsys assay, by which serum IgG against CMV pp150, pp28, p38 and p52 was detected. After the samples were thawed, total CD4+ T cells were enriched through positive selection using CD4 magnetic microbeads. The samples came from a separate study whose specific focus was interrogating the CD4+ T cell memory repertoire. Peripheral blood mononuclear cells were isolated and cryopreserved according to standard operating procedures, and serum was kept at -80 degrees C. Staining used CD3-PerCP (BW264/56), CD4-APC (RPA-T4), CD45RO-PE (UCHT1) and CD8-Pacific Orange (3B5) antibodies, with Sytox blue excluding non-viable cells. In the germline V gene, CDR1 corresponds to MGHRA and CDR2 to YSYEKL. The CDR3 contains 18 residues, cysteine and phenylalanine counted. The retained sequence is limited to the CDR3, 54 bases, with the frame set at the first base. V is cut back by 4 bases and J by 6 bases, with 18 bases in the junction unmatched.

As to this clone: What antigen it recognizes has not been identified. The sample holds no much larger clone one base away, and base qualities are not on file.

The Quick-DNA Microprep Kit was used to extract genomic DNA from the sorted cells. Amplification of TCRbeta DNA was done with the immunoSEQ hsTCRbeta kit, following the protocol from the manufacturer. TCRbeta libraries were sequenced on an Illumina MiSeq instrument. In the authors' own workflow: Following removal of out-of-frame sequences, around 2.4 million distinct TCRbeta sequences were retained, with an average of about 63,000 per individual. Each individual was scored using the number of about 180 previously reported CMV-associated TCRbeta sequences that the individual carried and the total number of productive distinct TCRbeta sequences. A beta-binomial model was reimplemented in Python, and random forests from scikit-learn, run with default parameters, were trained on data from the US cohort. On the Belgian cohort, classifier performance was reported as the median AUC, along with percentile confidence intervals, across 10,000 bootstrap iterations. TCRdb re-hosts the immuneACCESS table, in-frame sequences only. Its copies lack some clones; in the studies checked, an unresolved V gene accounts for under half of them, and the cause for the rest is not known. The DNA gave D and trimming, while V, J and clone size come from that table. This sample is represented by tens of thousands of clones; about 81% of them were singletons. Approximately 1% of the sample belongs to the ten largest clones.

What the study reported, not specific to this receptor: Of 164 previously reported CMV-associated TCRbeta sequences, some 67 appeared in the CD4+ memory repertoires, each in one to five individuals. For CMV serostatus prediction, a median bootstrapped AUC of 0.95 was reached with the original framework, and a median bootstrapped AUC of around 0.89 was reached with a US-trained random forest. The original-framework classifier achieved a median bootstrapped AUC of roughly 0.95 with a 95% CI of 0.76-1.00 on the Belgian cohort. Results were interpreted as suggesting that the CMV-associated TCR signature is largely present in the CD4+ memory repertoire. Unlike the original study, which covered naive and memory CD4+ and CD8+ populations, the Belgian study sequenced only CD4+CD45RO+ memory cells.

The source is an adult in good health and CMV-seronegative. The material sequenced was memory CD4+ T cells from blood. The chain couples TRBV4-1 to TRBJ2-5; TRBD2 fits 9 bases in the junction. The sequenced DNA is TGCGCCAGCAGCCTTTCGAGTGGAGGCGGGGGGGGTCCCAAGACCCAGTACTTC. Translated, this is CASSLSSGGGGGPKTQYF.